These 22 T cell receptor beta chains originate from one sample sequenced in a study of early stage breast cancer tumors. Profiled with immunoSEQ multiplex PCR; TCRdb holds only in-frame clones, not every one. This sample yields 23,000 or so clones, of which 65% to 75% are seen a single time; just under 10% belongs to the top ten. What was sequenced was breast tumor tissue. Receptor source: a person between 55 and 70 years old with breast cancer.

There are a few counts of this clone. The chain carries TRBV9 and TRBJ1-3; 9 bases fit TRBD1. Germline V gene lookup returns CDR1 SGDLS and CDR2 YYNGEE. This CDR3 has 15 amino acids. V lost 3 bases to trimming and J lost 2 bases; unmatched junction nucleotides: 3. CDR3 amino acids: CASSAGDRAGNTIYF. In nucleotides, the CDR3 is TGTGCCAGCAGCGCTGGGGACAGGGCTGGAAACACCATATATTTT.

This chain connects TRBV4-3 to TRBJ1-2; TRBD1 aligns across 10 bases. The J segment lost 4 bases and the V segment lost 4 bases, leaving 9 bases of the junction unmatched. Germline CDR1 and CDR2: LGHNA and YSLEER. The CDR3 totals 16 residues. Written as DNA, the CDR3 is TGCGCCAGCAGCCGTGGGACAGGGGTTCACTTCTATGGCTACACCTTC. Its protein product is CASSRGTGVHFYGYTF.

Worth noting for this clone: Distinct nucleotide sequences in the sample also encode this CDR3. The gene calls are TRBV7-2 and TRBJ1-2, with TRBD1 as a possible D gene (6 bases). V lost 5 bases to trimming and J lost 4 bases, with 11 bases between them. CDR3 size: 13 residues. Germline V gene data show CDR1 as SGHTA and CDR2 as FQGNSA. CDR3 in amino acids: CASSQGQGYGYTF. The CDR3 bases are TGTGCCAGCAGCCAGGGGCAGGGCTATGGCTACACCTTC. Based on the CDR3 plus reference TRBV7-2 and TRBJ1-2, the full variable domain is GAGVSQSPSNKVTEKGKDVELRCDPISGHTALYWYRQSLGQGLEFLIYFQGNSAPDKSGLPSDRFSAERTGGSVSTLTIQRTQQEDSAVYLCASSQGQGYGYTFGSGTRLTVV.

The gene calls are TRBV5-3 and TRBJ1-2; D perhaps matches TRBD1 (6 bases). TRBV5-3 is given ORF status, its function remaining uncertain. V was trimmed by 2 bases and J by 4 bases, leaving 9 bases between them. The CDR3 has 13 amino acids. The DNA of the CDR3 is TGTGCCAGAAGCTTACAGGGTGGCTATGGCTACACCTTC. It specifies CARSLQGGYGYTF.

V usage is TRBV29-1 and J usage is TRBJ1-3; a weak D match, TRBD1 (5 bases). The length of the CDR3 is 14 residues. V lost 7 bases and J lost 3, with 16 bases in between. Per germline, CDR1 SQVTM and CDR2 ANQGSEA. CDR3 region: CSALTDNLGNTIYF. As DNA, the CDR3 is TGCAGCGCCCTGACGGACAATCTTGGAAACACCATATATTTT.

This clone was seen just once. The rearrangement links TRBV27 to TRBJ2-1; D is unclear. The CDR3 sequence is 13 residues long. V lost 10 bases and J lost 9, with 19 bases in between. CDR1 MNHEY and CDR2 SMNVEV come from the germline V gene (reference sequence). The CDR3 DNA is TGTGCCACCTCATCCCCAGGTATCGGTGAGCAGTTCTTC. This gives the protein CATSSPGIGEQFF.

The chain links TRBV19 to TRBJ1-2, with 7 bases matching TRBD1. The J segment lost 3 bases and the V segment lost 3 bases, leaving 13 bases of the junction unmatched. The CDR3 is 17 residues long. CDR1 is LNHDA and CDR2 is SQIVND in the germline V gene (reference sequence). CDR3 protein: CASSIPGQASLYYGYTF. The CDR3 DNA reads TGTGCCAGTAGTATCCCTGGACAGGCTTCACTTTACTATGGCTACACCTTC. The whole variable domain, remainder taken from reference TRBV19 and TRBJ1-2, is DGGITQSPKYLFRKEGQNVTLSCEQNLNHDAMYWYRQDPGQGLRLIYYSQIVNDFQKGDIAEGYSVSREKKESFPLTVTSAQKNPTAFYLCASSIPGQASLYYGYTFGSGTRLTVV.

The chain links TRBV11-3 to TRBJ2-3; 8 nucleotides match TRBD1. The V and J ends lost 5 bases and 6 bases, in that order; junction bases with no gene match: 10. The CDR3 totals 15 residues. Germline CDR1 reads SGHNT; CDR2 reads YENEEA. The CDR3 bases are TGTGCCAGCAGCCCCCACAGGGGGAATTCGGATACGCAGTATTTT. Protein: CASSPHRGNSDTQYF. The entire variable domain, with the rest obtained from reference TRBV11-3 and TRBJ2-3, is as follows: EAGVVQSPRYKIIEKKQPVAFWCNPISGHNTLYWYLQNLGQGPELLIRYENEEAVDDSQLPKDRFSAERLKGVDSTLKIQPAELGDSAVYLCASSPHRGNSDTQYFGPGTRLTVL.

V is TRBV4-3 and J is TRBJ2-2, with TRBD2 as a possible D gene (5 bases). CDR3 length: 16 residues. The germline V gene encodes CDR1 LGHNA and CDR2 YSLEER. Trimming took off 0 bases at V and 5 bases at J, with 13 bases between the two ends. The CDR3 here is CASSQDPADRTGELFF. CDR3 nucleotides: TGCGCCAGCAGCCAAGACCCAGCGGACCGGACCGGGGAGCTGTTTTTT.

The chain has TRBV5-5 and TRBJ1-5; the D is unclear. The V end was cut by 3 bases, the J end by 4 bases, with 11 bases between. The CDR3 consists of 14 residues. Germline V gives CDR1 SGHKS, CDR2 YYEKEE (reference sequence). The CDR3, as DNA: TGTGCCAGCAGCTCTCTAACTTTAAATCAGCCCCAGCATTTT. It yields the protein CASSSLTLNQPQHF.

J is TRBJ2-7 and V is TRBV7-2; TRBD2 aligns across 8 bases. Germline loops: CDR1 SGHTA, CDR2 FQGNSA. The CDR3 consists of 14 residues. Trimming removed 6 bases from V and 7 bases from J; junction bases left unmatched: 11. The CDR3 here is CASSSNGRVGEQYF. CDR3 bases: TGTGCCAGCAGTTCCAACGGGAGGGTGGGGGAGCAGTACTTC.

The gene calls are TRBV28 and TRBJ2-2, with 7 bases aligning to TRBD2. Germline CDR1 reads MDHEN; CDR2 reads SYDVKM. The length of the CDR3 is 13 residues. J was trimmed by 0 bases and V by 8 bases; bases with no gene match: 0. CDR3 residues: CASGTTNTGELFF. Written as DNA, the CDR3 is TGTGCCAGCGGGACTACGAACACCGGGGAGCTGTTTTTT.

This clone occurred many times. The chain employs TRBV27 and TRBJ2-5, with D perhaps TRBD2 (5 bases). The CDR3 totals 16 residues. Trimming removed 0 bases from V and 5 bases from J, with 16 bases in between. Germline V gives CDR1 MNHEY, CDR2 SMNVEV (reference sequence). CDR3 protein: CASSLSGSALRETQYF. The CDR3 DNA follows: TGTGCCAGCAGTTTATCTGGTAGCGCCCTAAGGGAGACCCAGTACTTC.

This rearrangement joins TRBV7-2 to TRBJ2-7; D not resolved. Trimming left V 0 bases short and J 9 bases short, with 9 bases between. The CDR3 loop spans 12 amino acids. Germline V gives CDR1 SGHTA, CDR2 FQGNSA. CDR3 sequence: CASSLAQRGQYF. The CDR3 DNA is TGTGCCAGCAGCTTAGCGCAGCGAGGGCAGTACTTC.

The chain carries TRBV5-1 and TRBJ2-5; 10 nucleotides match TRBD2. Germline V gene sequence: CDR1 SGHRS, CDR2 YFSETQ. V lost 4 bases, J lost 5 bases, and 8 bases stayed unmatched. The CDR3 contains 15 residues. The CDR3 bases are TGCGCCAGCAGCACCTCTAGCGGGAGAATCGAGACCCAGTACTTC. Amino acids: CASSTSSGRIETQYF.

This chain links TRBV6-1 with TRBJ2-1; no definite D call. Germline V gene lookup returns CDR1 MNHNS and CDR2 SASEGT. The CDR3 covers 13 residues. The V end lost 10 bases, the J end lost 0 bases, and 10 bases lay between the germline ends. The CDR3 nucleotides are TGTGCCACACGACACCCCTCCTACAATGAGCAGTTCTTC. Its translation: CATRHPSYNEQFF.

This clone has a single count. J is TRBJ2-7 and V is TRBV4-3, with a possible D match to TRBD2 (5 bases). The CDR3 is made up of 13 amino acids. Trimming stripped 1 base from V and 5 bases from J, with 9 bases between. Germline CDR1 is LGHNA and CDR2 is YSLEER. In DNA form, the CDR3 reads TGCGCCAGCAGCCAAGGTAGCGTCAACGAGCAGTACTTC. It specifies CASSQGSVNEQYF.

J is TRBJ1-4 and V is TRBV30; 9 positions match TRBD1. CDR1 is GTSNPN, CDR2 SVGIG, per germline (reference sequence). Trimming took 5 bases from V and 8 from J; bases not matched to a gene: 3. This CDR3 contains 12 residues. The CDR3 nucleotides are TGTGCCTGGGACAGGGGGAGCGAAAAACTGTTTTTT. It specifies CAWDRGSEKLFF. Drawing the rest from reference TRBV30 and TRBJ1-4, the complete variable domain is SQTIHQWPATLVQPVGSPLSLECTVEGTSNPNLYWYRQAAGRGLQLLFYSVGIGQISSEVPQNLSASRPQDRQFILSSKKLLLSDSGFYLCAWDRGSEKLFFGSGTQLSVL.

This CDR3 is CAKPGQETNTEAFF. CDR3 bases: TGTGCCAAACCGGGACAGGAAACCAACACTGAAGCTTTCTTT. This chain connects TRBV21-1 to TRBJ1-1; the table's D call, TRBD1, was not checked against the DNA. TRBV21-1 is a documented pseudogene. The CDR3 is 14 residues long.

The chain combines TRBV28 with TRBJ2-1; 7 nucleotides align to TRBD1. Germline values: CDR1 MDHEN, CDR2 SYDVKM. CDR3 size: 12 residues. J was trimmed by 10 bases and V by 5 bases; bases with no gene match: 5. The CDR3 DNA sequence: TGTGCCAGCAGTCCGCCGACAGGGGAGCAGTTCTTC. Its translation is CASSPPTGEQFF.

The V gene is TRBV6-5, the J gene TRBJ1-1; possibly TRBD1 for D (5 bases). This CDR3 has 12 residues. The V end was cut by 6 bases, the J end by 1 base, with 6 bases between. Per germline, CDR1 MNHEY and CDR2 SVGAGI. CDR3 amino acids: CASRTANTEAFF. DNA for the CDR3: TGTGCCAGCAGGACAGCGAACACTGAAGCTTTCTTT.

V usage is TRBV6-5 and J usage is TRBJ2-5; TRBD1 aligns across 7 bases. With V trimmed by 0 bases and J by 4 bases, 5 bases remained unmatched. From germline, CDR1 is MNHEY and CDR2 SVGAGI. CDR3 length equals 15 residues. CDR3 residues: CASSYSKGAGETQYF. CDR3 in DNA: TGTGCCAGCAGTTACTCGAAGGGGGCGGGAGAGACCCAGTACTTC.